The 5 T cell receptor beta chains presented below share a single source sample, sequenced in a study of T cells after yellow fever vaccination. From the 5' RACE reads, TCRdb called clonotypes with MiXCR, one entry per CDR3 protein. The table includes around 600,000 distinct CDR3 sequences, over 9% detected once. The material sequenced was PBMCs, taken on the day of the yellow fever booster vaccination. The source of these receptors is a man between 25 and 39 years old who received the YFV17D yellow fever vaccine.

This clonotype was observed many times. The chain employs TRBV3-1 and TRBJ2-2; no clear D gene. Germline values: CDR1 LGHDT, CDR2 YNNKEL (reference sequence). The V end lost 5 bases, the J end lost 1 base, and 8 bases lay between the germline ends. The CDR3 is made up of 14 amino acids. CDR3 DNA: TGTGCCAGCAGCAGGTCTTGGAACACCGGGGAGCTGTTTTTT. Protein product: CASSRSWNTGELFF.

This clonotype has a handful of counts. This chain uses TRBV12-3 or TRBV12-4 with TRBJ1-1, with D possibly TRBD1 on 5 matching bases. The CDR3 is made up of 13 amino acids. V lost 4 bases, J lost 4 bases, and 10 bases lay in between. The CDR3 loop is CASSSGYGTEAFF. The CDR3 region has the DNA TGTGCCAGCAGTTCAGGGTACGGCACTGAAGCTTTCTTT.

V usage is TRBV18 and J usage is TRBJ2-1, with D tentatively TRBD1 (5 bases). The CDR3 spans 13 residues. Germline V gene data show CDR1 as KGHSH and CDR2 as LQKENI. V shed 6 bases and J shed 9 bases, with 15 bases lying between them. The CDR3 coding sequence is TGTGCCAGCTCCGCACAGGAGCGAATTGAGCAGTTCTTC. Amino acid sequence: CASSAQERIEQFF.

In its sample, this clonotype was seen a few times. The V call is TRBV7-2, the J call TRBJ2-5; 9 nucleotides match TRBD2. Losses at the gene ends were 5 bases for V and 4 bases for J; bases not matched to a gene: 8. This CDR3 region has 15 residues. Germline values: CDR1 SGHTA, CDR2 FQGNSA. For the CDR3, the DNA is TGTGCCAGCAGCCCGGGGCTAGCGGGACGAGAGACCCAGTACTTC. Protein product: CASSPGLAGRETQYF.

This clonotype has a count of ten or more. This chain joins TRBV20-1 and TRBJ2-5; tentative D call: TRBD2 (6 bases). Trimming pared 5 bases from V and 4 bases from J, leaving 11 bases between. Looked up from germline, CDR1 is DFQATT and CDR2 is SNEGSKA (reference sequence). The CDR3 length is 12 residues. The CDR3 is CSAREYTETQYF. For the CDR3, the DNA is TGCAGTGCTCGGGAGTACACAGAGACCCAGTACTTC.